The text below deals with one T cell receptor beta chain. Its antigen is as yet unknown. Primers: 60 Vbeta forward and 13 Jbeta reverse. Here immunoSEQ multiplex PCR was the method, and the copy in TCRdb shows in-frame clones only, minus some. In all, the sample yields about 210,000 clones. The entry originates in a study of cytomegalovirus exposure and HLA in healthy donors. Study-wide results and limits: As a later analysis showed, a missense DCLRE1C variant was linked to trimming of TCR beta V- and J-genes. Segments of the TCR beta V type were, in most cases, productive about 90% or about 30% of the time in an earlier analysis. Presence/absence analyses assumed roughly uniform sequencing depth across donors.

This CDR3 spans 15 amino acids. Germline values: CDR1 LGHNA, CDR2 YSLEER. With 0 bases removed from V and 4 bases from J, the gap between germline ends came to 12 bases. The chain joins TRBV4-3 to TRBJ1-1; D gene ambiguous. This TCR came from a woman in her 30s in good health and CMV-seropositive. The sequenced material came from PBMCs. This CDR3 is CASSQDFGVRTEAFF. The CDR3 nucleotides read TGCGCCAGCAGCCAAGATTTCGGGGTCCGCACTGAAGCTTTCTTT.